This T cell receptor (beta chain) derives from a study of T cells in Graves' hyperthyroidism and ophthalmopathy. Amplification of TCR beta CDR3 regions used RNA as the template. Using the HTBI primer set, a first-round RT-PCR was run on the TCR CDR3. TCRdb passed the multiplex PCR reads through MiXCR, listing each CDR3 protein once. The sample has 300,000 to 400,000 distinct CDR3 sequences, under 20% seen once. This clonotype was recorded many times. Trimming took 5 bases from V and 7 from J; bases not matched to a gene: 10. Germline values: CDR1 SGHVS, CDR2 FQNEAQ. The CDR3 sequence is 15 residues long.

The sequence derives from a man aged 18 to 29 with Graves' ophthalmopathy. The chain has TRBV7-8 and TRBJ1-5; 8 nucleotides agree with TRBD1. Sequencing was done on a sample of blood. CDR3 in DNA: TGTGCCAGCAGCGGACAGGGCTTAATTGGGCAGCCCCAGCATTTT. Amino acid sequence: CASSGQGLIGQPQHF.